This T cell receptor beta chain was captured in a study of T cell repertoires in cytomegalovirus infection. The wider study: Indicated by public TCR beta signatures were CMV infection and matching HLA type.

MiXCR, applied by TCRdb to the reads, yields one record per CDR3 protein. The sample yields about 360,000 distinct CDR3 sequences, roughly 18% seen once. Whole-study results and caveats: CMV-specific HLA-C-restricted TCR beta clonotypes dominated the ex vivo response. Cumulated frequencies of public TCR beta families served to identify carriers of CMV plus the relevant HLA.

This clonotype was found many times. As yet, its antigen is unknown. Sequenced material: PBMCs. This sequence was found in a human donor in good health (CMV status not recorded). Some clones in this sample may be carry-over from other donors' samples.

In DNA, the CDR3 is TGTGCCAGCAGCGTCCTAGCGGGGGGGACCTACGAGCAGTACTTC. Translated: CASSVLAGGTYEQYF. This rearrangement joins TRBV7-2 to TRBJ2-7; 12 bases align to TRBD2. This CDR3 spans 15 amino acids. Per germline, CDR1 SGHTA and CDR2 FQGNSA. Trimming removed 5 bases from V and 2 bases from J; junction bases left unmatched: 4.